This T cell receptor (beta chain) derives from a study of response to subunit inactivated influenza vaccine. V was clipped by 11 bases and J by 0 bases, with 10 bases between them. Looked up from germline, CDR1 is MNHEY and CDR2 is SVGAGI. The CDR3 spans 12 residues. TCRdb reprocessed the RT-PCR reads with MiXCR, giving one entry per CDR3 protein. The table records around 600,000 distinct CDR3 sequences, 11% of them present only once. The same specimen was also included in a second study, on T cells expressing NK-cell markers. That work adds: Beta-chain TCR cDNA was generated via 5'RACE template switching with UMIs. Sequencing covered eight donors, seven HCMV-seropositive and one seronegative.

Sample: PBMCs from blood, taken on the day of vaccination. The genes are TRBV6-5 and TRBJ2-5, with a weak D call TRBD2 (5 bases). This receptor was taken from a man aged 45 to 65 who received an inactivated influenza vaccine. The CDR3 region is CAGGRNQETQYF. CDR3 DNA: TGTGCCGGAGGAAGGAACCAAGAGACCCAGTACTTC.